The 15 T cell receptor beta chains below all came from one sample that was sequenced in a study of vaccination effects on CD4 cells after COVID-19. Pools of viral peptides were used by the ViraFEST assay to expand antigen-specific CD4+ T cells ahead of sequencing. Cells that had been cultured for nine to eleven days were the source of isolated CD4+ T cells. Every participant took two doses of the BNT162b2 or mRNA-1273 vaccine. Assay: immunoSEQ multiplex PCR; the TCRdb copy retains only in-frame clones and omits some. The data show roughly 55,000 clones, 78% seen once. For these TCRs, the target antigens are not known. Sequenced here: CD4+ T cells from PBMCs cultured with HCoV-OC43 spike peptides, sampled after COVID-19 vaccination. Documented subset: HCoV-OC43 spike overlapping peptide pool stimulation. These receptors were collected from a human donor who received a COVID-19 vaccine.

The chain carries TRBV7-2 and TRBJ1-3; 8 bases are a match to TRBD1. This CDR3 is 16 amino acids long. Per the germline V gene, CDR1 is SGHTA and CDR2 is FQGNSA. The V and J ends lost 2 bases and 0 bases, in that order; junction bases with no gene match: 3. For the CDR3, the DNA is TGTGCCAGCAGCTTATCAGGGGGCCGCTCTGGAAACACCATATATTTT. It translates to CASSLSGGRSGNTIYF.

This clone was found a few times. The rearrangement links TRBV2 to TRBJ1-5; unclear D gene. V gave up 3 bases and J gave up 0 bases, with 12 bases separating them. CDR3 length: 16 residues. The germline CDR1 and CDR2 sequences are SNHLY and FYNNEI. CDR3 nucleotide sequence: TGTGCCAGCAGTGATAGGCGAGGGTTTAGCAATCAGCCCCAGCATTTT. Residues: CASSDRRGFSNQPQHF. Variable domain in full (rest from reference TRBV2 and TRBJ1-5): EPEVTQTPSHQVTQMGQEVILRCVPISNHLYFYWYRQILGQKVEFLVSFYNNEISEKSEIFDDQFSVERPDGSNFTLKIRSTKLEDSAMYFCASSDRRGFSNQPQHFGDGTRLSIL.

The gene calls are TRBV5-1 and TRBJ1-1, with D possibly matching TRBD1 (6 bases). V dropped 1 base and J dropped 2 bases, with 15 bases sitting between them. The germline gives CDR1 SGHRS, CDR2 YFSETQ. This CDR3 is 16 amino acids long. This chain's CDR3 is CASSLLSQGKNTEAFF. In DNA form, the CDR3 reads TGCGCCAGCAGCTTGCTATCACAGGGTAAAAACACTGAAGCTTTCTTT.

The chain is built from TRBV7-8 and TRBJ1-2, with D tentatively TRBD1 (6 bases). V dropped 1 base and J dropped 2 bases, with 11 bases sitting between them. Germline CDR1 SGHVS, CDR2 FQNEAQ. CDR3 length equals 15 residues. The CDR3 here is CASSLDRGANYGYTF. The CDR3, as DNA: TGTGCCAGCAGCTTAGACCGGGGGGCGAACTATGGCTACACCTTC.

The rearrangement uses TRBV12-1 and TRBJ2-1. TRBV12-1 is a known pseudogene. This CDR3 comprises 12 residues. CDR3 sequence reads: CASSFASEEQFF. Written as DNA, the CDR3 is TGTGCCAGCAGCTTTGCTTCAGAGGAGCAGTTCTTC.

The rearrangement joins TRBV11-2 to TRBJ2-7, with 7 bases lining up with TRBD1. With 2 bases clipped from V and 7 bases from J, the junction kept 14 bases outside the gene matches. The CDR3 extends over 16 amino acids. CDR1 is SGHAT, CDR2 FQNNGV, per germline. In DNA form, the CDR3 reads TGTGCCAGCAGCTTACGAAGGGACAGCCCGGGGTTGGAGCAGTACGTC. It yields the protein CASSLRRDSPGLEQYV.

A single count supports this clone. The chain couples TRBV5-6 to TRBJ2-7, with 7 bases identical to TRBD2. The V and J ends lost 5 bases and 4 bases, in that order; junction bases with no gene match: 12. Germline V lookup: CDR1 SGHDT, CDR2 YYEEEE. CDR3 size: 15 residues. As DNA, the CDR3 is TGTGCCAGCAGGTTATTTGTAGGCGGGGGTTACGAGCAGTACGTC. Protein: CASRLFVGGGYEQYV.

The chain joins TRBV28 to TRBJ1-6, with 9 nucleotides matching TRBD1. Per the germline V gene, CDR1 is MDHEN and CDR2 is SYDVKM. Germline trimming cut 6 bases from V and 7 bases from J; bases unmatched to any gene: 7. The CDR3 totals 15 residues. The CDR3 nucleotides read TGTGCCAGCAGGCCCAGACAGGGGGGAAATTCACCCCTCCACTTT. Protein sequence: CASRPRQGGNSPLHF.

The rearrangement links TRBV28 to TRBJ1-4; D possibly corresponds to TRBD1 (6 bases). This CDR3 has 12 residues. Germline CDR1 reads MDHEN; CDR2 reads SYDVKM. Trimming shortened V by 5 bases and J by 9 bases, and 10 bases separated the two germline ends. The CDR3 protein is CASSTGTQKLFF. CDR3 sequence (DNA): TGTGCCAGCAGTACCGGGACACAAAAACTGTTTTTT.

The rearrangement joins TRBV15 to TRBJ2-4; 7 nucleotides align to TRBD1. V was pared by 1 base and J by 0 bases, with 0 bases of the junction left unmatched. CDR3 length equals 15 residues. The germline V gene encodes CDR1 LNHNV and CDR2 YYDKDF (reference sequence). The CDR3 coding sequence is TGTGCCACCAGCAGAGGGACAGGAGCCAAAAACATTCAGTACTTC. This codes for CATSRGTGAKNIQYF. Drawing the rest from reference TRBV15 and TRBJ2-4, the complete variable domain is DAMVIQNPRYQVTQFGKPVTLSCSQTLNHNVMYWYQQKSSQAPKLLFHYYDKDFNNEADTPDNFQSRRPNTSFCFLDIRSPGLGDTAMYLCATSRGTGAKNIQYFGAGTRLSVL.

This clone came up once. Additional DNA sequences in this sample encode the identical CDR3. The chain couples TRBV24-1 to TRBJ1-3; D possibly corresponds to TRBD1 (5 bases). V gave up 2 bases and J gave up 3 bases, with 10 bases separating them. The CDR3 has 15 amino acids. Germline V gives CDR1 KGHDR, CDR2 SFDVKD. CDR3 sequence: CATSDSAGSGNTIYF. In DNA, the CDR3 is TGTGCCACCAGTGATTCGGCAGGGAGTGGAAACACCATATATTTT.

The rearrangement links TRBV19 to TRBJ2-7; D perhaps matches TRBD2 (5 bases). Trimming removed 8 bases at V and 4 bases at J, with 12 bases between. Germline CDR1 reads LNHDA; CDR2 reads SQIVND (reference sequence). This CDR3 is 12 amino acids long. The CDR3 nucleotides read TGTGCCAGTGGGGAGCGAAGATACGAGCAGTACGTC. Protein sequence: CASGERRYEQYV.

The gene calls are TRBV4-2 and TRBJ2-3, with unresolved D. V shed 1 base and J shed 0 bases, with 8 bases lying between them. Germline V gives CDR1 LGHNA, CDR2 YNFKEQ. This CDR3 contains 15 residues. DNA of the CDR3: TGTGCCAGCAGCCAAGTGGCAATTAGCACAGATACGCAGTATTTT. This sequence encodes CASSQVAISTDTQYF.

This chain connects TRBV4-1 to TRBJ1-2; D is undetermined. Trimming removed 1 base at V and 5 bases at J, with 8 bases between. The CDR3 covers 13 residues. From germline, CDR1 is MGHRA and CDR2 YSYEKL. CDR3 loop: CASSQASEYGYTF. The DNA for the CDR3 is TGCGCCAGCAGCCAAGCTTCCGAGTATGGCTACACCTTC.

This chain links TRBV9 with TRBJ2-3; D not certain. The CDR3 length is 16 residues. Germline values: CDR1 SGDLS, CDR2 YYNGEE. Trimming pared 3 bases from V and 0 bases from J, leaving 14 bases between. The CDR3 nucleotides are TGTGCCAGCAGCGCCCAAACTGGAGCTAGCACAGATACGCAGTATTTT. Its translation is CASSAQTGASTDTQYF.